These 17 T cell receptor beta chains came from one sample sequenced in a study of a mutant IDH1 vaccine in newly diagnosed glioma. This sample's time point: baseline, week 1 (first vaccination visit). The sample's treatment: pre-vaccination baseline after standard-of-care therapy. The assay was immunoSEQ multiplex PCR, and TCRdb's table has in-frame clones only and misses some. This sample has tens of thousands of clones, with less than 85% found just once. Specimen: PBMCs, collected from a glioma patient treated with radiotherapy, temozolomide or both. Receptors were obtained from a man aged 50 or older with glioma.

The chain combines TRBV10-3 with TRBJ1-5; D unclear. V lost 2 bases and J lost 0, with 5 bases in between. The V gene's germline CDR1 is ENHRY and CDR2 SYGVKD. CDR3 length equals 14 residues. This chain's CDR3 is CAISERDSNQPQHF. CDR3 bases: TGTGCCATCAGTGAGCGGGATAGCAATCAGCCCCAGCATTTT.

This clone was counted a few times. The CDR3: CASSHRRQGSYEQYF. The CDR3, as DNA: TGTGCCAGCAGCCACCGCCGGCAGGGATCCTACGAGCAGTACTTC. The genes are TRBV11-1 and TRBJ2-7; maybe TRBD1 (5 bases). The germline V gene has CDR1 SGHAT and CDR2 FQDESV (reference sequence). V was pared by 5 bases and J by 1 base, with 15 bases between. This CDR3 has 15 amino acids.

V and J are TRBV9 and TRBJ2-3, with 10 bases aligning to TRBD1. After removal of 4 bases from V and 1 base from J, the junction contained 6 bases not matched to a gene. Germline V lookup: CDR1 SGDLS, CDR2 YYNGEE. The CDR3 runs to 16 residues. CDR3 amino acids: CASSIRQGAGTDTQYF. Here the CDR3 DNA reads TGTGCCAGCAGCATACGACAGGGGGCAGGCACAGATACGCAGTATTTT.

This clone was observed a handful of times. J is TRBJ1-1 and V is TRBV29-1; 7 nucleotides agree with TRBD1. Unmatched junction bases numbered 3, after V lost 1 base and J lost 4 bases. In germline, CDR1 is SQVTM, CDR2 ANQGSEA. The CDR3 has 13 residues. CDR3 nucleotide sequence: TGCAGCGTTGAAGTAGGGGGCTCCACTGAAGCTTTCTTT. Protein sequence: CSVEVGGSTEAFF.

This chain joins TRBV9 and TRBJ2-4; tentatively, D is TRBD2 (6 bases). The V gene lost 4 bases and the J gene lost 8 bases, with 13 bases spanning the gap. CDR1 and CDR2 (germline): SGDLS, YYNGEE. This CDR3 comprises 13 residues. CDR3 sequence: CASSPRRDDIQYF. CDR3 sequence (DNA): TGTGCCAGCAGCCCCCGGAGGGATGACATTCAGTACTTC.

This clone was seen a few times. V and J are TRBV20-1 and TRBJ1-1, with D hard to call. The CDR3 contains 11 residues. The germline V and J ends were trimmed by 3 bases and 10 bases, with 12 bases remaining between them. Germline V gene data show CDR1 as DFQATT and CDR2 as SNEGSKA (reference sequence). The CDR3, as DNA: TGCAGTGCTAGTGTAACCTGGGGAGCTTTCTTT. This codes for CSASVTWGAFF.

Remarks on this clone: The same CDR3 also results from other DNA sequences found in this sample. This chain joins TRBV27 and TRBJ1-5; D remains ambiguous. The V and J ends lost 0 bases and 4 bases respectively, with 4 bases between them. CDR3 size: 13 residues. The germline gives CDR1 MNHEY, CDR2 SMNVEV (reference sequence). CDR3 amino acids: CASSLSGNQPQHF. CDR3 DNA: TGTGCCAGCAGTTTATCGGGGAATCAGCCCCAGCATTTT.

The chain employs TRBV7-9 and TRBJ2-7; D may be TRBD1 (6 bases). Trimming cost V 5 bases and J 4 bases, with 12 bases left between them. Germline V lookup: CDR1 SEHNR, CDR2 FQNEAQ (reference sequence). This CDR3 contains 13 residues. The CDR3 here is CASSAQGSYEQYF. For the CDR3, the DNA is TGTGCCAGCAGCGCACAGGGTTCTTACGAGCAGTACTTC.

The chain uses TRBV2 and TRBJ1-1; D is unclear. CDR3 length equals 14 residues. Germline V CDR1 and CDR2: SNHLY, FYNNEI. V was clipped by 6 bases and J by 4 bases, with 15 bases between them. CDR3 sequence (DNA): TGTGCCAGCAGGCCCGATTTAGTAGGCACTGAAGCTTTCTTT. Residues: CASRPDLVGTEAFF.

J is TRBJ2-2 and V is TRBV29-1, with D possibly matching TRBD1 (6 bases). Germline values: CDR1 SQVTM, CDR2 ANQGSEA. The CDR3 extends over 14 amino acids. V was cut by 4 bases and J by 6 bases, with 15 bases left in between. In DNA, the CDR3 is TGCAGCGTTGGAAACAGGGTCCGTGCCGGGGAGCTGTTTTTT. Its protein product is CSVGNRVRAGELFF.

The CDR3 loop reads CASSSWDGSYEQYF. In DNA form, the CDR3 reads TGCGCCAGCAGCTCCTGGGACGGGTCCTACGAGCAGTACTTC. The chain is built from TRBV5-1 and TRBJ2-7; D possibly uses TRBD1 or TRBD2 (5 bases each). The CDR3 consists of 14 residues. Germline CDR1 and CDR2: SGHRS and YFSETQ. Deletions cut 3 bases from V and 1 base from J, with 11 bases between.

V and J are TRBV11-2 and TRBJ1-1, with 10 positions matching TRBD1. Losses at the gene ends were 5 bases for V and 11 bases for J; bases not matched to a gene: 2. In germline, CDR1 is SGHAT, CDR2 FQNNGV. The CDR3 has 11 amino acids. This CDR3 reads CASSPGQGAFF. The CDR3 DNA follows: TGTGCCAGCAGCCCGGGACAGGGGGCTTTCTTT. The full variable domain, rest sourced from reference TRBV11-2 and TRBJ1-1, is EAGVAQSPRYKIIEKRQSVAFWCNPISGHATLYWYQQILGQGPKLLIQFQNNGVVDDSQLPKDRFSAERLKGVDSTLKIQPAKLEDSAVYLCASSPGQGAFFGQGTRLTVV.

The chain uses TRBV4-1 and TRBJ2-3; D gene unclear. V lost 0 bases to trimming and J lost 4 bases, with 14 bases between them. The germline V gene encodes CDR1 MGHRA and CDR2 YSYEKL. The CDR3 loop spans 16 amino acids. This CDR3 reads CASSQDWGLMADTQYF. In DNA, the CDR3 is TGCGCCAGCAGCCAAGATTGGGGTTTAATGGCAGATACGCAGTATTTT.

This clone has just a few counts. The V call is TRBV4-2, the J call TRBJ1-1; D unclear. Germline V lookup: CDR1 LGHNA, CDR2 YNFKEQ. The CDR3 loop spans 13 amino acids. V was shortened by 2 bases and J by 1 base, with 5 bases between the two germline ends. CDR3 in DNA: TGTGCCAGCAGCCAACAACAGAACACTGAAGCTTTCTTT. It encodes CASSQQQNTEAFF.

As concerns this clone: In the same sample, other DNA sequences code for this CDR3. The chain employs TRBV5-1 and TRBJ2-7; D remains ambiguous. Germline CDR1 and CDR2: SGHRS and YFSETQ. The CDR3 has 14 residues. The germline V and J ends were trimmed by 0 bases and 2 bases, with 9 bases remaining between them. This CDR3 is CASSLGSGPYEQYF. The CDR3 nucleotides are TGCGCCAGCAGCTTGGGCTCCGGACCCTACGAGCAGTACTTC.

V gene TRBV25-1 combines with J gene TRBJ2-5; unclear D gene. This CDR3 is built from 14 residues. V was shortened by 7 bases and J by 5 bases, with 17 bases between the two germline ends. CDR1 and CDR2 from the germline V gene are MGHDK and SYGVNS. CDR3 coding DNA: TGTGCCAGCACGGGTGGCCGCCACCTGGAGACCCAGTACTTC. This gives the protein CASTGGRHLETQYF.

V gene TRBV21-1 combines with J gene TRBJ2-3; the D call of TRBD1 is as the table states it, not checked on the DNA. TRBV21-1 is noted as a pseudogene. The CDR3 is made up of 15 amino acids. In DNA form, the CDR3 reads TGTGCCAGCAGCAACCGGGACACCCGCACAGATACGCAGTATTTT. This codes for CASSNRDTRTDTQYF.